Below, one T cell receptor beta chain is given with its context. In contrast to the negatively isolated CD8+ and CD4+ T cells, TEMRA cells were FACS-enriched. When the RNA was reverse transcribed, random hexamers were used with an input of roughly 0.5 to 1 ug. TCRdb reprocessed the immunoSEQ multiplex PCR reads via MiXCR and lists one record per CDR3 protein. Here the sample spans approximately 110,000 distinct CDR3 sequences, around 94% being singletons. This specimen comes from a study of CD8 T cells in Susac syndrome. The sample consisted of CD4+ T cells from PBMCs. This TCR derives from a human donor in good health.

The CDR3 nucleotides are TGCAGCGTTCAGGTTGGCAGGGGAAATTGGGGAGCTTTCTTT. Its translation: CSVQVGRGNWGAFF. This chain joins TRBV29-1 and TRBJ1-1; D is possibly TRBD1 (6 bases). Germline V gene sequence: CDR1 SQVTM, CDR2 ANQGSEA. The CDR3 covers 14 residues. V was shortened by 5 bases and J by 10 bases, with 23 bases between the two germline ends.